The present TCR beta chain was sequenced within a study of shared clonotypes between healthy human individuals. The assay was immunoSEQ multiplex PCR, and TCRdb's table has in-frame clones only and misses some. The table includes approximately 1.5 million clones, around 98.5% detected once. CDR3 length: 14 residues. Looked up from germline, CDR1 is SGHDT and CDR2 is YYEEEE. Trimming removed 9 bases from V and 3 bases from J, with 17 bases in between. Study-wide results and limits: What naive subsets generally showed was a larger estimated richness than memory subsets showed.

Regarding this clone: Antigen: not known.

The clonotype originates from a man aged 30 to 39 in good health. Material: naive CD4+ T cells sorted from blood. Subset denoted: CD45RA+ positively selected. This rearrangement joins TRBV5-6 to TRBJ2-3, with D possibly being TRBD1 (5 bases). The CDR3 nucleotides read TGTGCCACCTCAGGGTTCGGTTTGACAGATACGCAGTATTTT. Translation: CATSGFGLTDTQYF.